This TCR beta chain was documented in a study of CD8+CD57+ T cells in acquired aplastic anemia (dated by TCRdb to about 2018). With respect to the entire study: DNA extracted from sorted CD4+ and CD8+ cells had a mean of around 3.3 ug, with a range of about 0.18 to 27.4 ug.

From its cysteine to its phenylalanine, the CDR3 spans 15 amino acids. Only CDR3 DNA is held: 45 bases, read in frame from base 1. V is shortened by 0 bases, J by 6 bases, and the region joining them spans 14 bases. The germline V gene (reference sequence) specifies LNHNV as CDR1 and YYDKDF as CDR2. Genomic DNA was used as template for profiling of TCR beta VDJ combinations and CDR3 sequences. An Illumina HiSeq 2000 was used for TCR repertoire sequencing. The source study handled its data this way. TRBV/TRBJ rearrangement plots, CDR3 size and DJ length profiles, and Simpson's diversity index were used to assess repertoires. Whichever DNA sequence was most abundant in the deep sequencing data was defined as the immunodominant clone. CDR3 amino acid sequences were checked for sharing across subjects and were also compared against the VDJdb database and published repertoires. The public reads were reprocessed in TCRdb via fastp at Q25 and MiXCR, keeping in-frame beta chains. Here each entry gathers all rows of one CDR3 protein and keeps the most common genes and DNA. Here the V and J calls rest on TCRdb's processing, not on the authors' analysis. In all, the sample holds approximately 200,000 distinct CDR3 sequences, and less than 65% of those were seen once. The ten largest clonotypes hold about 45% of the sample.

In the study, sorted CD4+ and CD8+ blood T cells from patients with severe aplastic anemia and from healthy subjects underwent deep sequencing of TCR repertoires. Ficoll-Paque density gradient centrifugation was used to isolate peripheral blood mononuclear cells. CD4+ and CD8+ T cells were sorted by FACS or magnetic beads before DNA extraction. Remarks on this clonotype: Its antigen is not yet known. Base qualities are not provided; no much larger clone lies one nucleotide away.

Broader findings and caveats from the paper: Although 25 to 30 CD8+ CDR3 sequences were shared by patients and controls, these sequences appeared highly expressed in patients and within the immunodominant clones of patients. Patients and healthy controls showed no significant difference in CD8+ Simpson's diversity (P=0.060).

This receptor was taken from a human donor with severe aplastic anemia or a healthy control (not recorded which). The sample consisted of sorted CD4+, CD8+, or CD8+CD57+ T cells (not recorded which) from PBMCs. Here the chain combines TRBV15 and TRBJ1-2, with the D gene not clear enough to name. At the DNA level, the sequence is TGTGCCACCAGCAGAGATCGTACAGTTAGTAATGGCTACACCTTC. It translates as CATSRDRTVSNGYTF. Extended through the reference TRBV15 and TRBJ1-2 proteins, this CDR3 yields the full variable domain: DAMVIQNPRYQVTQFGKPVTLSCSQTLNHNVMYWYQQKSSQAPKLLFHYYDKDFNNEADTPDNFQSRRPNTSFCFLDIRSPGLGDTAMYLCATSRDRTVSNGYTFGSGTRLTVV.